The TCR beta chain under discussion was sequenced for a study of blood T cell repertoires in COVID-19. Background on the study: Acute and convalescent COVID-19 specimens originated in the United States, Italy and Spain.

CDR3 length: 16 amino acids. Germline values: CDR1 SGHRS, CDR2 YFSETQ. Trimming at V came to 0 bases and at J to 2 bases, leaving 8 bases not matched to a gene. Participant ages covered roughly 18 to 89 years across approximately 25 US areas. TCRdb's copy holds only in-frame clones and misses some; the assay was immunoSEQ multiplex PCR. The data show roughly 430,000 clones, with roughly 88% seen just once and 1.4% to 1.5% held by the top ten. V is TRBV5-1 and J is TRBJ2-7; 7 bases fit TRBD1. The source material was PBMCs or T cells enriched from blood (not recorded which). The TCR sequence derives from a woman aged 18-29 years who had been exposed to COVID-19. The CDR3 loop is CASSLGTMQGAYEQYF. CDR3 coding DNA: TGCGCCAGCAGCTTGGGGACGATGCAGGGGGCCTACGAGCAGTACTTC.